The present entry profiles one T cell receptor (beta chain) with its context. The data were taken from a study of blood T cell repertoires in COVID-19. Across the whole study: The study drew acute and convalescent COVID-19 samples from the United States, Italy and Spain. Sources were T cells, B-cell-depleted T cells, or PBMCs; the material itself was cDNA or gDNA.

As handled by the study authors: Nucleated cell number was recorded as an estimate derived from reference gene primer amplification. Profiled with immunoSEQ multiplex PCR; TCRdb holds only in-frame clones, not every one. That table furnishes V, J and clone size, whereas the DNA furnished D and trimming. This sample carries approximately 150,000 clones, roughly 80% of them seen once, and the ten largest clones take around 5%. The germline V gene encodes CDR1 MGHRA and CDR2 YSYEKL. V gave up 3 bases and J gave up 0 bases, with 18 bases separating them. The CDR3 covers 18 residues. The J gene is TRBJ2-1, the V gene TRBV4-1; no clear D gene. This clonotype was sampled from a human donor in a cohort sampled during active COVID-19. The sample was peripheral blood. CDR3: CASSHADLILSSYNEQFF. CDR3 DNA sequence: TGCGCCAGCAGCCACGCAGACTTAATCCTGAGCTCCTACAATGAGCAGTTCTTC.